Listed below are T cell receptor beta chains from one sample, sequenced in a study of radiation and T cells in renal cell carcinoma. Method: immunoSEQ multiplex PCR; TCRdb's copy keeps in-frame clones and lacks some. This table has roughly 150,000 clones, about 87% appearing once. This sample comprised blood, obtained from a patient whose treatment included radiotherapy and nephrectomy. The receptors here all came from a woman aged 50 to 65 with renal cell carcinoma. CDR3s leave out the opening cysteine and the closing phenylalanine or tryptophan. The order of the fields is V gene, J gene, CDR3 protein.

v_call: TRBV2; j_call: TRBJ1-1; cdr3_aa: ASSRQGGVTEAF
v_call: TRBV19; j_call: TRBJ2-1; cdr3_aa: ASSRLAGGPYNGQF
v_call: TRBV19; j_call: TRBJ1-1; cdr3_aa: ASTDLEYEAF
v_call: TRBV6-5; j_call: TRBJ1-4; cdr3_aa: ASSRNRDRKEKLF
v_call: TRBV6-5; j_call: TRBJ2-6; cdr3_aa: ASTLQGAGANVLT
v_call: TRBV10-3; j_call: TRBJ1-2; cdr3_aa: AISVSSGYT
v_call: TRBV5-6; j_call: TRBJ1-2; cdr3_aa: ASSLEVGRVGHGYT
v_call: TRBV7-2; j_call: TRBJ1-2; cdr3_aa: VTSGGAGYT
v_call: TRBV19; j_call: TRBJ2-7; cdr3_aa: ASSADREADEQY
v_call: TRBV14; j_call: TRBJ2-2; cdr3_aa: ASSQSSGDTGELF
v_call: TRBV7-2; j_call: TRBJ2-3; cdr3_aa: ASSLSGGRHDTQY
v_call: TRBV27; j_call: TRBJ1-6; cdr3_aa: ASSLDYRAYNSPLH
v_call: TRBV14; j_call: TRBJ1-2; cdr3_aa: ASSQDLSGAQGYT
v_call: TRBV5-1; j_call: TRBJ2-3; cdr3_aa: ASSLGGLGADTQY
v_call: TRBV29-1; j_call: TRBJ2-7; cdr3_aa: SVWQNYEQY
v_call: TRBV6-5; j_call: TRBJ1-4; cdr3_aa: ASSYSGTGGEKLF
v_call: TRBV2; j_call: TRBJ2-7; cdr3_aa: ASRGYEQY
v_call: TRBV6-1; j_call: TRBJ1-5; cdr3_aa: ASSFGTGSNQPQH
v_call: TRBV6-5; j_call: TRBJ1-2; cdr3_aa: ASSSRTGTNYGYT
v_call: TRBV19; j_call: TRBJ1-1; cdr3_aa: ASSPKGGYTEAF
v_call: TRBV7-8; j_call: TRBJ2-3; cdr3_aa: ASSLWTSTDTQY
v_call: TRBV9; j_call: TRBJ1-5; cdr3_aa: ASSLTGDSNQPQH
v_call: TRBV7-8; j_call: TRBJ1-4; cdr3_aa: ASSFLYRELANEKLF
v_call: TRBV6-1; j_call: TRBJ2-3; cdr3_aa: ASSDWDDLTDTQY
v_call: TRBV11-1; j_call: TRBJ2-2; cdr3_aa: ASSPDRIPTGELF
v_call: TRBV5-1; j_call: TRBJ1-3; cdr3_aa: ASSWTDLGGRRNTIY
v_call: TRBV19; j_call: TRBJ1-2; cdr3_aa: ASSTGDYGYT
v_call: TRBV15; j_call: TRBJ1-1; cdr3_aa: ATSGTGGANTEAF
v_call: TRBV15; j_call: TRBJ2-3; cdr3_aa: ATSSHTSADTQY
v_call: TRBV6-6; j_call: TRBJ1-1; cdr3_aa: ASSSRDRANTEAF
v_call: TRBV20-1; j_call: TRBJ1-6; cdr3_aa: SAEEGSSLH
v_call: TRBV25-1; j_call: TRBJ2-1; cdr3_aa: ASSDPAGVYNEQF
v_call: TRBV19; j_call: TRBJ2-7; cdr3_aa: ASSAPGTGSYEQY
v_call: TRBV18; j_call: TRBJ1-5; cdr3_aa: ASSPPGGQGYQPQH
v_call: TRBV25-1; j_call: TRBJ2-6; cdr3_aa: ASSSPGSGANVLT
v_call: TRBV6-6; j_call: TRBJ1-2; cdr3_aa: ASSPPGQGFHGYT
v_call: TRBV5-4; j_call: TRBJ1-1; cdr3_aa: ASSLYTEAF
v_call: TRBV14; j_call: TRBJ1-1; cdr3_aa: ASSRSTGGTEAF
v_call: TRBV28; j_call: TRBJ2-1; cdr3_aa: ASSPSGGAFHEQF
v_call: TRBV4-2; j_call: TRBJ1-2; cdr3_aa: ASSQESDRDFSGYT
v_call: TRBV7-2; j_call: TRBJ1-5; cdr3_aa: ASSTQAGQPQH
v_call: TRBV13; j_call: TRBJ1-4; cdr3_aa: ASRQRQGVNEKLF
v_call: TRBV7-2; j_call: TRBJ1-6; cdr3_aa: ASSSTSAGYNSPLH
v_call: TRBV5-1; j_call: TRBJ2-5; cdr3_aa: ASSLEWGSQETQY
v_call: TRBV9; j_call: TRBJ1-2; cdr3_aa: ASTTSGTGLLNYGYT
v_call: TRBV7-9; j_call: TRBJ1-2; cdr3_aa: ASSLGGQSHGYT
v_call: TRBV4-1; j_call: TRBJ2-3; cdr3_aa: ASSQEGEGLTDTQY
v_call: TRBV29-1; j_call: TRBJ2-7; cdr3_aa: SVGWATKEQY
v_call: TRBV7-6; j_call: TRBJ2-1; cdr3_aa: ASSSPGRDEQF
v_call: TRBV13; j_call: TRBJ1-4; cdr3_aa: ASRMQGNEKLF
v_call: TRBV5-1; j_call: TRBJ1-3; cdr3_aa: ASSYPVFGNTIY